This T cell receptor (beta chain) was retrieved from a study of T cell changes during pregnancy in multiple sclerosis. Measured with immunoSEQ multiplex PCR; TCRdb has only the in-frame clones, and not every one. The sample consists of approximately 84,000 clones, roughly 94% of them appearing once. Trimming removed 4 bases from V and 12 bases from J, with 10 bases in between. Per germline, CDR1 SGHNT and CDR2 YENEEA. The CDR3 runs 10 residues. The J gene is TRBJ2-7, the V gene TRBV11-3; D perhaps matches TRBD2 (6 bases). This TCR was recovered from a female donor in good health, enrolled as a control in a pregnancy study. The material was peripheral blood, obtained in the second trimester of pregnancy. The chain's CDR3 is CASSSGETYF. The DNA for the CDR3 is TGTGCCAGCAGCTCGGGGGAAACGTACTTC.